One and the same sample provided the 16 T cell receptor beta chains below, sequenced in a study of cytomegalovirus exposure and HLA in healthy donors (dated by TCRdb to the late 2010s). Library generation was performed with the immunoSEQ multiplex PCR assay. For the multiplex PCR, a mixture combining 60 forward primers for TCR Vbeta segments and 13 reverse primers for TCR Jbeta segments was used. TCRdb's version of the immuneACCESS table is confined to in-frame rearrangements and falls short of the full clone set. An unresolved V gene accounts for under half of the shortfall where checked; the remainder is of unknown origin. The sample includes about 300,000 clones, with 70% to 90% observed a single time. Less than 4% of the sample is held by the ten biggest clonotypes. Source material: PBMCs. The receptors come from a man aged 35-49 years in good health and CMV-seropositive.

The chain uses TRBV27 and TRBJ2-3, with 13 bases identical to TRBD2. CDR1 is MNHEY, CDR2 SMNVEV, per germline (reference sequence). The CDR3 loop spans 17 amino acids. Unmatched junction bases numbered 2, after V lost 2 bases and J lost 0 bases. The CDR3 protein is CASSLGTSGTSTDTQYF. The CDR3 DNA is TGTGCCAGCAGTTTAGGGACTAGCGGGACTAGCACAGATACGCAGTATTTT.

Notes on this clone: The sample has other DNA sequences that encode this CDR3 too. V usage is TRBV6-5 and J usage is TRBJ1-1, with D tentatively TRBD1 (5 bases). This CDR3 region has 14 residues. V lost 2 bases, J lost 2 bases, and 9 bases lay in between. Germline V gene sequence: CDR1 MNHEY, CDR2 SVGAGI. CDR3 bases: TGTGCCAGCAGTTACGGGGGGGGTAACACTGAAGCTTTCTTT. The encoded protein is CASSYGGGNTEAFF.

The chain couples TRBV7-2 to TRBJ2-3; maybe TRBD2 (6 bases). The CDR3 covers 13 residues. V was clipped by 6 bases and J by 1 base, with 8 bases between them. CDR1 is SGHTA and CDR2 is FQGNSA in the germline V gene. CDR3 sequence: CASRRGRTDTQYF. The DNA of the CDR3 is TGTGCCAGCAGGCGGGGACGCACAGATACGCAGTATTTT.

The rearrangement links TRBV4-1 to TRBJ1-2, with 7 positions matching TRBD1. Germline assignment: CDR1 MGHRA and CDR2 YSYEKL. With 1 base clipped from V and 3 bases from J, the junction kept 2 bases outside the gene matches. CDR3 length: 14 residues. CDR3 sequence: CASSQVGQDYGYTF. The CDR3 bases are TGCGCCAGCAGCCAAGTCGGACAGGACTATGGCTACACCTTC.

Concerning this clone itself: One end of the junction fails to match germline, which may point to a read error. J is TRBJ2-7 and V is TRBV23-1, with 8 bases matching TRBD2. TRBV23-1 is identified as an open reading frame with a role that is uncertain. The CDR3 extends over 15 amino acids. As DNA, the CDR3 is TGCGCCACCAGTGGGAACGGGAGGGATACCTACGAGCAGTACTTC. It translates to CATSGNGRDTYEQYF.

The chain carries TRBV28 and TRBJ1-5; D is perhaps TRBD1 (6 bases). V was clipped by 2 bases and J by 11 bases, with 16 bases between them. From germline, CDR1 is MDHEN and CDR2 SYDVKM. The CDR3 has 14 residues. CDR3 amino acids: CASSLGAGVAAQHF. The CDR3 DNA is TGTGCCAGCAGTTTAGGGGCAGGGGTGGCGGCCCAGCATTTT.

J is TRBJ1-2 and V is TRBV4-3; weak D call: TRBD1 (6 bases). Germline V CDR1 and CDR2: LGHNA, YSLEER. Trimming shortened V by 1 base and J by 3 bases, and 18 bases separated the two germline ends. There are 17 residues in the CDR3. The CDR3 nucleotides read TGCGCCAGCAGCCAAGCCGAGGGACACCCTCAATACTATGGCTACACCTTC. It translates to CASSQAEGHPQYYGYTF.

This clone was seen more than once but under ten times. The chain carries TRBV5-4 and TRBJ1-3; weak D call: TRBD1 (5 bases). CDR3 length: 16 residues. Trimming stripped 2 bases from V and 0 bases from J, with 12 bases between. In germline, CDR1 is SGHNT, CDR2 YYREEE (reference sequence). CDR3 residues: CASSFDRQFSGNTIYF. In DNA, the CDR3 is TGTGCCAGCAGCTTCGACCGACAGTTCTCTGGAAACACCATATATTTT.

V gene TRBV27 combines with J gene TRBJ2-7, with D tentatively TRBD2 (6 bases). The V gene lost 8 bases and the J gene lost 0 bases, with 14 bases spanning the gap. This CDR3 is 14 amino acids long. Per germline, CDR1 MNHEY and CDR2 SMNVEV (reference sequence). DNA for the CDR3: TGTGCCAGCCATCCTGGGGGAGGCTCCTACGAGCAGTACTTC. This gives the protein CASHPGGGSYEQYF.

This chain connects TRBV18 to TRBJ2-1, with TRBD2 matching over 10 bases. Trimming cost V 3 bases and J 7 bases; bases outside gene matches: 9. This CDR3 is 16 amino acids long. The germline V gene encodes CDR1 KGHSH and CDR2 LQKENI. The CDR3 DNA sequence: TGTGCCAGCTCACCGTCTCTAGCGGGAGCGCGTAATGAGCAGTTCTTC. Its translation: CASSPSLAGARNEQFF.

This chain joins TRBV15 and TRBJ1-5; D is undetermined. This CDR3 contains 13 residues. Germline V gene sequence: CDR1 LNHNV, CDR2 YYDKDF (reference sequence). Trimming stripped 4 bases from V and 10 bases from J, with 14 bases between. The CDR3 loop reads CATSTTYLRPQHF. In nucleotides, the CDR3 is TGTGCCACCAGCACCACCTACCTTCGTCCCCAGCATTTT.

The V call is TRBV7-2, the J call TRBJ2-7; no reliable D call. Germline CDR1 SGHTA, CDR2 FQGNSA. With 1 base removed from V and 5 bases from J, the gap between germline ends came to 9 bases. The CDR3 loop spans 13 amino acids. The CDR3 is CASSLGPIDEQYF. The CDR3 bases are TGTGCCAGCAGCTTAGGCCCCATAGACGAGCAGTACTTC.

V and J are TRBV15 and TRBJ2-7; TRBD2 is a possible D gene (5 bases). The CDR3 runs 19 residues. Germline CDR1 is LNHNV and CDR2 is YYDKDF (reference sequence). V was clipped by 1 base and J by 6 bases, with 28 bases between them. CDR3 nucleotides: TGTGCCACCAGCAGAGGAGGGTCAGGCATACCCCCCCCACTTCTCGAGCAGTACTTC. Amino acid sequence: CATSRGGSGIPPPLLEQYF.

This clone was recorded a few times. The same CDR3 can be traced to other DNA sequences in this sample. The J gene is TRBJ1-1, the V gene TRBV2; D perhaps matches TRBD1 (6 bases). The CDR3 sequence is 13 residues long. The V end was cut by 1 base, the J end by 5 bases, with 8 bases between. In germline, CDR1 is SNHLY, CDR2 FYNNEI. The CDR3 nucleotides are TGTGCCAGCAGTGAAGAGGGGGAAACTGAAGCTTTCTTT. Translating it yields CASSEEGETEAFF.

The V gene is TRBV7-6, the J gene TRBJ2-7, with 16 bases fitting TRBD2. The J segment lost 6 bases and the V segment lost 4 bases, leaving 6 bases of the junction unmatched. CDR1 is SGHVS and CDR2 is FNYEAQ in the germline V gene. The CDR3 consists of 16 residues. The CDR3 DNA sequence: TGTGCCAGCAGCTCCGGGACTAGCGGGAGGGCCCGCGAGCAGTACTTC. The encoded protein is CASSSGTSGRAREQYF.

V is TRBV4-3 and J is TRBJ2-3; TRBD2 is a possible D gene (6 bases). There are 16 residues in the CDR3. Trimming stripped 5 bases from V and 0 bases from J, with 15 bases between. Looked up from germline, CDR1 is LGHNA and CDR2 is YSLEER. The CDR3 DNA reads TGCGCCAGCAGCGGAACCGGGGGAGCCAGCACAGATACGCAGTATTTT. Translating gives CASSGTGGASTDTQYF.